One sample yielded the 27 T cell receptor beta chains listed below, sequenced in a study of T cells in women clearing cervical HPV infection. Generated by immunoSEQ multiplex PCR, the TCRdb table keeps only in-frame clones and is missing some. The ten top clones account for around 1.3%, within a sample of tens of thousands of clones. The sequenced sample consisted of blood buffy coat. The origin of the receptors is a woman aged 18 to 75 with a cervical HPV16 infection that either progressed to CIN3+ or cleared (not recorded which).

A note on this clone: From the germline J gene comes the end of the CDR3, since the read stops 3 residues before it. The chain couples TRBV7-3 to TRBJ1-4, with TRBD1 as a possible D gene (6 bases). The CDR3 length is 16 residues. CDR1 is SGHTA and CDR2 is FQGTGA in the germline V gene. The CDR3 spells CASSLGGRGSNSPLFF. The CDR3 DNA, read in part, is TGTGCCAGCAGCTTGGGTGGCAGGGGCAGTAATTCACCA.

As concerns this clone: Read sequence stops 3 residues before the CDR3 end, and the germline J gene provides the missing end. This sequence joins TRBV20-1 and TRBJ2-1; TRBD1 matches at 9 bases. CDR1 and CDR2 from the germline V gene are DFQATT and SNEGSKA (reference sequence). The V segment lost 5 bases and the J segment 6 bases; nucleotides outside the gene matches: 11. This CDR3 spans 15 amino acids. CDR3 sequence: CSASPRDRVANEQFF. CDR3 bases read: TGCAGTGCTTCACCTCGGGACAGGGTAGCCAATGAG.

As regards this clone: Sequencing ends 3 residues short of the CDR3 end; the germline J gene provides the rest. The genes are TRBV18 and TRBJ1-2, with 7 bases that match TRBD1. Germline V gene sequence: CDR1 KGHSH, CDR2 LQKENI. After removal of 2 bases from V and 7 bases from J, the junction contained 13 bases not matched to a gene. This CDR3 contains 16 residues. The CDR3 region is CASSPLRVQGQSGYTF. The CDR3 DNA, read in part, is TGTGCCAGCTCACCATTAAGGGTACAGGGGCAGAGTGGC.

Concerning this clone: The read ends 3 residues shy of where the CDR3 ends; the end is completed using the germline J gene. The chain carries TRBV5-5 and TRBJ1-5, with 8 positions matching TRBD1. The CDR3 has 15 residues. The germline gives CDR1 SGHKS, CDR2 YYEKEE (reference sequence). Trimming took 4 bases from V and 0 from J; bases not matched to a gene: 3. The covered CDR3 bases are TGTGCCAGCAGCCAGACAGGGGCTAGCAATCAGCCC. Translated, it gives CASSQTGASNQP. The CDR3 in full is CASSQTGASNQPQHF. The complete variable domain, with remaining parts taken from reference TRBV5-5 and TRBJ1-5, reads DAGVTQSPTHLIKTRGQQVTLRCSPISGHKSVSWYQQVLGQGPQFIFQYYEKEERGRGNFPDRFSARQFPNYSSELNVNALLLGDSALYLCASSQTGASNQPQHFGDGTRLSIL.

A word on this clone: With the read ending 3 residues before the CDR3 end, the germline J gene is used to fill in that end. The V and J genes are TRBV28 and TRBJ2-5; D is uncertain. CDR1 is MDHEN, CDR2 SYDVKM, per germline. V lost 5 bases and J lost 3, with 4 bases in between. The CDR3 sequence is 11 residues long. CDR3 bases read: TGTGCCAGCAGTAGGGAAGAGACC. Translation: CASSREET. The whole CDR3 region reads CASSREETQYF. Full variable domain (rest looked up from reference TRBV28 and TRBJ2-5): DVKVTQSSRYLVKRTGEKVFLECVQDMDHENMFWYRQDPGLGLRLIYFSYDVKMKEKGDIPEGYSVSREKKERFSLILESASTNQTSMYLCASSREETQYFGPGTRLLVL.

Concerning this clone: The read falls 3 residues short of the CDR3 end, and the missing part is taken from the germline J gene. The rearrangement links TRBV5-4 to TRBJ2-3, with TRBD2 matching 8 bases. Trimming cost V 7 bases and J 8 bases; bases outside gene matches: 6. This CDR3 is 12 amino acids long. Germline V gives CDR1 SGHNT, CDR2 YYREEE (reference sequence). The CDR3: CASEPAGATQYF. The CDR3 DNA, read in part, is TGTGCCAGCGAGCCAGCGGGGGCTACG.

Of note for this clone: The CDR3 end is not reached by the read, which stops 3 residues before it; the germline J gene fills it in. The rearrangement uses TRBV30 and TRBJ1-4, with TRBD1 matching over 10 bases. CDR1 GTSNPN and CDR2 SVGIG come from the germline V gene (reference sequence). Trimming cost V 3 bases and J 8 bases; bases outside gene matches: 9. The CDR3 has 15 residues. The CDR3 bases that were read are TGTGCCTGGAGGATCCGGGACAGGGGATTCGAAAAA. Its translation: CAWRIRDRGFEK. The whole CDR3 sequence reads CAWRIRDRGFEKLFF.

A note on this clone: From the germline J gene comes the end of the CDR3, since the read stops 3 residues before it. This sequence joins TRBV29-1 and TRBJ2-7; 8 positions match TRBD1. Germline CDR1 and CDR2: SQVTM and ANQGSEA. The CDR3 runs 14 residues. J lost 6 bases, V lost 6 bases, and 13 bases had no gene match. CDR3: CSVTGALPSGEQYF. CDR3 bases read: TGCAGCGTGACAGGGGCCCTGCCTTCTGGCGAG.

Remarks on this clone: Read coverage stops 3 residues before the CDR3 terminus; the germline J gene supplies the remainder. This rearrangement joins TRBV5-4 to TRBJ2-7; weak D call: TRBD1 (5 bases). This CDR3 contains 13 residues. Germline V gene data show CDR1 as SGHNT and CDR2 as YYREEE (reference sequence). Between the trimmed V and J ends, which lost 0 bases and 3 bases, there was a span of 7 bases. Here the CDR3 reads CASSLAQGYEQYF. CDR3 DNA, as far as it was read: TGTGCCAGCAGCTTGGCTCAGGGCTACGAG.

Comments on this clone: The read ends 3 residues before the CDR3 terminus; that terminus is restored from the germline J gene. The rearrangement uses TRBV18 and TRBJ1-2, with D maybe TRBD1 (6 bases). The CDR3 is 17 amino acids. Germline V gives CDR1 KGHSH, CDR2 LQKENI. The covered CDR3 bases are TGTGCCAGCTCACCACCCCTCTCACTAGCGGGGACATTCGAC. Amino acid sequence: CASSPPLSLAGTFD. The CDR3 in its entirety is CASSPPLSLAGTFDYTF.

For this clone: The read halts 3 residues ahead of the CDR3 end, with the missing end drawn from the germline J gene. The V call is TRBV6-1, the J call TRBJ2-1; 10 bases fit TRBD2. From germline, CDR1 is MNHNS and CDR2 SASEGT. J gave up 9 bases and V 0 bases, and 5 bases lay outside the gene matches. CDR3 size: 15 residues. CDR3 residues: CASSEASGGRAEQFF. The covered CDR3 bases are TGTGCCAGCAGTGAAGCTAGCGGGGGGCGCGCTGAG.

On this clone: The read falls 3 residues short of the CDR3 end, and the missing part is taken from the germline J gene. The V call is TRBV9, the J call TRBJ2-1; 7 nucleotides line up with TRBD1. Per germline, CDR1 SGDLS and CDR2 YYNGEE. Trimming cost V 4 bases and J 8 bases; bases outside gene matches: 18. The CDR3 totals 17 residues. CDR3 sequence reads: CASSSPLGGRPFDEQFF. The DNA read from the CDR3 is TGTGCCAGCAGCTCCCCCCTAGGGGGCCGACCATTCGATGAG. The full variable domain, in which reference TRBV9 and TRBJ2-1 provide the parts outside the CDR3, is DSGVTQTPKHLITATGQRVTLRCSPRSGDLSVYWYQQSLDQGLQFLIQYYNGEERAKGNILERFSAQQFPDLHSELNLSSLELGDSALYFCASSSPLGGRPFDEQFFGPGTRLTVL.

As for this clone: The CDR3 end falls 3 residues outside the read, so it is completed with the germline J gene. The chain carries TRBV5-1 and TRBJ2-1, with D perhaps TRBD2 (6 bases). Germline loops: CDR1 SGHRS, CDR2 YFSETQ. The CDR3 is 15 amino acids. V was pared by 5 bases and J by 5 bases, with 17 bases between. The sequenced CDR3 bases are TGCGCCAGCAGGCGGCGGGGCGCAGATAACAATGAG. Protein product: CASRRRGADNNE. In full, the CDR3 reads CASRRRGADNNEQFF.

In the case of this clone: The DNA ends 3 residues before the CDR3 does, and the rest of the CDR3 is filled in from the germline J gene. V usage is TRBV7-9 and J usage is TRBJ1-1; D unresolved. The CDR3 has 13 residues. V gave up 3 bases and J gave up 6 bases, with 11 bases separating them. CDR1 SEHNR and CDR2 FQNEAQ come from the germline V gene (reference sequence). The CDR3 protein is CASSFAGVAEAFF. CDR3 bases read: TGTGCCAGCAGCTTCGCCGGGGTGGCTGAA.

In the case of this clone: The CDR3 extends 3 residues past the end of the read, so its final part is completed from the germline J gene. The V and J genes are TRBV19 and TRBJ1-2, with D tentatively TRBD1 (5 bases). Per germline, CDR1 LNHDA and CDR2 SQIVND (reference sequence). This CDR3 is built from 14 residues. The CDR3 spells CASTFGSGVGGYTF. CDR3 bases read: TGTGCCAGTACGTTCGGATCGGGGGTGGGAGGC.

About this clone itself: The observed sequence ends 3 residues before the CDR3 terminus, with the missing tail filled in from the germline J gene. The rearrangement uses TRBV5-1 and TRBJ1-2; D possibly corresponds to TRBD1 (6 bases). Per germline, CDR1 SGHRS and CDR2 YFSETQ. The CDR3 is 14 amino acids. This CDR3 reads CASSLAGQRGGYTF. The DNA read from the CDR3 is TGCGCCAGCAGCTTGGCTGGACAGAGAGGGGGC.

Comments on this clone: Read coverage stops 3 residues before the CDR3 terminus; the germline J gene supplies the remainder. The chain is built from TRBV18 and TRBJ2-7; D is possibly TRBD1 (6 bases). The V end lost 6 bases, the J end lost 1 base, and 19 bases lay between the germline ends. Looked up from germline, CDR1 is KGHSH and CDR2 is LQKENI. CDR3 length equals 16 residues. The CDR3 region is CASSLIQGGRSYEQYF. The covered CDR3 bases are TGTGCCAGCTCGCTGATACAGGGCGGGCGGTCCTACGAG. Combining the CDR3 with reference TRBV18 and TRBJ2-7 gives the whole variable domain NAGVMQNPRHLVRRRGQEARLRCSPMKGHSHVYWYRQLPEEGLKFMVYLQKENIIDESGMPKERFSAEFPKEGPSILRIQQVVRGDSAAYFCASSLIQGGRSYEQYFGPGTRLTVT.

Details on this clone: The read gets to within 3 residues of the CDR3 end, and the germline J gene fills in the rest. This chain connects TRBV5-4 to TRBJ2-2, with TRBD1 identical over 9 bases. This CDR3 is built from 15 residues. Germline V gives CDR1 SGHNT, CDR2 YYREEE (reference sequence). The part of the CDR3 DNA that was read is TGTGCCAGCAGGCGACAGGGGGAACATAATTCACCG. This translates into CASRRQGEHNSP. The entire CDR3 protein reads CASRRQGEHNSPLFF.

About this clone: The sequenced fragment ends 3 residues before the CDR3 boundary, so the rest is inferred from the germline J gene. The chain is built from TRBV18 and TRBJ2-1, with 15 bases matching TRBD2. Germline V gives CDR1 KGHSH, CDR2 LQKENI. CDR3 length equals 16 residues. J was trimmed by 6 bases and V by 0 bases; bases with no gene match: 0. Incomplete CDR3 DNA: TGTGCCAGCTCACCACCGGGACTAGCGGGAGGCAATGAG. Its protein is CASSPPGLAGGNE. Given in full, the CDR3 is CASSPPGLAGGNEQFF.

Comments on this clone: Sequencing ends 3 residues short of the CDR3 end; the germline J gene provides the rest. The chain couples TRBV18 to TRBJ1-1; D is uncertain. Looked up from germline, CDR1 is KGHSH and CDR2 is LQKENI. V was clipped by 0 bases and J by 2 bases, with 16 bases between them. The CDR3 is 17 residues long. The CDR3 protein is CASSPPSVSRGNTEAFF. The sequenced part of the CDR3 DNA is TGTGCCAGCTCACCACCGAGCGTTTCCCGGGGAAACACTGAA.

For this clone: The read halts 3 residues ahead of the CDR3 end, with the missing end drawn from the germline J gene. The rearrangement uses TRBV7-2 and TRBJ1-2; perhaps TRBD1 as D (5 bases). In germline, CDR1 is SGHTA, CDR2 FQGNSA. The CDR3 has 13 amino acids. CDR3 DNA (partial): TGTGCCAGCAGCTTAGGGTGGGGCTTAGGC. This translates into CASSLGWGLG. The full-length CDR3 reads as CASSLGWGLGYTF.

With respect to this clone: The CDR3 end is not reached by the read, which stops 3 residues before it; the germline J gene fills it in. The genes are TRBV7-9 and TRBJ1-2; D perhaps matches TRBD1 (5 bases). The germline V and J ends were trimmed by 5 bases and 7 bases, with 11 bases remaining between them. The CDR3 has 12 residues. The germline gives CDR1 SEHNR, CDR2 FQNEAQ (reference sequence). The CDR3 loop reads CASSRRGSGYTF. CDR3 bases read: TGTGCCAGCAGCCGACGGGGGTCTGGC.

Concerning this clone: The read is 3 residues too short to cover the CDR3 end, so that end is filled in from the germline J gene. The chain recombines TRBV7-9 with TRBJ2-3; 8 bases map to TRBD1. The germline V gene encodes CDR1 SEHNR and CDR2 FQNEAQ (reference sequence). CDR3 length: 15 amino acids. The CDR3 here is CASSSRTGPQETQYF. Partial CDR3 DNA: TGTGCCAGCAGCTCACGGACAGGGCCACAAGAGACG.

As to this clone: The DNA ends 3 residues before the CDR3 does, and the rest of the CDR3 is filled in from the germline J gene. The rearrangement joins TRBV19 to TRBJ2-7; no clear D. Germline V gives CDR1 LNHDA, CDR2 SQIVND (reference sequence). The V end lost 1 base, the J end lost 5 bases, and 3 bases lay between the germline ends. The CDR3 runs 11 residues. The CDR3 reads CASSIGNEQYF. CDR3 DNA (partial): TGTGCCAGTAGTATAGGTAACGAG.

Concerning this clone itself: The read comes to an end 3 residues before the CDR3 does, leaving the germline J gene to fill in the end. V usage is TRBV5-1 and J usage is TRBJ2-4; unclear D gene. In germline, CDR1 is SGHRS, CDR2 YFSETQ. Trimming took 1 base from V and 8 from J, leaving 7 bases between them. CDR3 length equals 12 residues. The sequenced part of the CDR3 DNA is TGCGCCAGCAGCTTGAGCGAGGACATT. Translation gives CASSLSEDI. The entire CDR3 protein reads CASSLSEDIQYF. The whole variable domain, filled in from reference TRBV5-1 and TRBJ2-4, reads KAGVTQTPRYLIKTRGQQVTLSCSPISGHRSVSWYQQTPGQGLQFLFEYFSETQRNKGNFPGRFSGRQFSNSRSEMNVSTLELGDSALYLCASSLSEDIQYFGAGTRLSVL.

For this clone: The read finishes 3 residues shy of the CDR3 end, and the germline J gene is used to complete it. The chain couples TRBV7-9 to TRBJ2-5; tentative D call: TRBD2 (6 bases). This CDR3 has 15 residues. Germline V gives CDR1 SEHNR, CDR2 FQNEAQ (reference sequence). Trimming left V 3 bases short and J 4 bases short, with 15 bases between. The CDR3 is CASSLTGTEGETQYF. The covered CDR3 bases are TGTGCCAGCAGCTTGACCGGGACTGAAGGAGAGACC.

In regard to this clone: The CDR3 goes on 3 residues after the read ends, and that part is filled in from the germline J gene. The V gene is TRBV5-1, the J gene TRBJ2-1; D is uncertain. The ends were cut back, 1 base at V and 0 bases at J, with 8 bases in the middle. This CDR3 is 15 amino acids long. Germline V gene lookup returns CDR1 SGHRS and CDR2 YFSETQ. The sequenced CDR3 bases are TGCGCCAGCAGCTTGCAGGTTAGCTCCTACAATGAG. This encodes CASSLQVSSYNE. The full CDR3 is CASSLQVSSYNEQFF.